The clone carrying this T cell receptor beta chain was detected ten times or more. Its antigen is still unknown. These data come from a study of metastatic and nonmetastatic thyroid tumors. Study overall: Both malignant and benign thyroid patients supplied peripheral blood and tumor or nodule tissue samples, across which the repertoires of these patients were then compared.

The study, taken as a whole, reports: It was reported that TCR beta diversity was significantly higher in malignant thyroid tumors than benign nodules, in blood and tumor.

Among the patients, none had received any treatment before thyroid surgery. TCRdb re-called clones via MiXCR from the PCR reads. The table has approximately 24,000 clones, under 25% seen once. This CDR3 comprises 15 residues. Germline loops: CDR1 SGHVS, CDR2 FNYEAQ. Deletions cut 5 bases from V and 3 bases from J, with 15 bases between. The chain joins TRBV7-6 to TRBJ2-3; tentatively, D is TRBD2 (6 bases). The TCR originated in a male donor with papillary thyroid cancer or a benign thyroid nodule (not recorded which). Some clones in this sample may be carry-over from other donors' samples. Sequenced: blood. CDR3 loop: CASSQGTLGTDTQYF. The CDR3 DNA sequence: TGTGCCAGCAGCCAAGGGACTCTCGGAACAGATACGCAGTATTTT.